This section outlines one TCR beta chain sequence together with its context. Its specificity is not known. The data were taken from a study of cytomegalovirus exposure and HLA in healthy donors. Overall study findings and caveats: Whilst most TCR sequences proved rare, a subset of public TCRs occurred across many donors. Rates of TCR association differed by HLA locus in a later analysis, with DRB1 highest and HLA-C lowest. In a later analysis, a genetic analysis reported fewer productive-TCR N-insertions in an Asian-associated ancestry cluster than the cohort average.

The J segment lost 5 bases and the V segment lost 8 bases, leaving 3 bases of the junction unmatched. From germline, CDR1 is SQVTM and CDR2 ANQGSEA. The CDR3 runs to 11 residues. It was with 60 Vbeta and 13 Jbeta primers that the PCR ran. Per the original data handling: Among the unique TCR beta chains that a later analysis counted, 75 million to 85 million in all, approximately 12 million were shared. The table came from immunoSEQ multiplex PCR; TCRdb's copy has only in-frame clones and leaves some out. V and J calls and clone size are as listed in that table; D and trimming were resolved from the DNA. This sample has about 130,000 clones; around three quarters occur once, and the top ten carry around 3.3%.

This sequence was found in a woman in her 50s in good health and CMV-seronegative. The sequencing input was PBMCs. This chain links TRBV29-1 with TRBJ1-1; TRBD1 matches 9 bases. The CDR3 sequence: CSLTGGTEAFF. The CDR3 nucleotides are TGCAGCCTGACAGGGGGGACTGAAGCTTTCTTT.